These 31 T cell receptor beta chains came from one sample sequenced in a study of blood T cell repertoires in COVID-19. Sequenced by immunoSEQ multiplex PCR; TCRdb stores in-frame clones only, minus some. The sample holds more than 150,000 clones, 90% seen once. The specimen was peripheral blood. The receptors stem from a man aged 50-60 years with acute or convalescent COVID-19.

The V gene is TRBV30, the J gene TRBJ2-1; 7 nucleotides agree with TRBD2. The CDR3 is 15 residues long. Germline lookup yields CDR1 GTSNPN and CDR2 SVGIG (reference sequence). The V gene end was trimmed by 1 base and the J gene end by 4 bases; junction bases not matched to a gene: 7. CDR3 sequence: CAWSDRTRSYNEQFF. For the CDR3, the DNA is TGTGCCTGGAGTGATAGGACTAGATCGTACAATGAGCAGTTCTTC.

This CDR3 is CASSLDLAGGAEGANVLTF. The CDR3 DNA sequence: TGTGCCAGCAGCTTAGATCTGGCAGGGGGCGCGGAAGGGGCCAACGTCCTGACTTTC. The chain links TRBV11-2 to TRBJ2-6, with 8 bases that match TRBD1. V dropped 0 bases and J dropped 4; count of bases not matched to a gene: 11. Germline lookup yields CDR1 SGHAT and CDR2 FQNNGV. The CDR3 covers 19 residues.

This sequence joins TRBV28 and TRBJ1-5, with 7 bases aligning to TRBD1. The CDR3 has 16 amino acids. Trimming cost V 6 bases and J 3 bases; bases outside gene matches: 11. In germline, CDR1 is MDHEN, CDR2 SYDVKM. CDR3 DNA: TGTGCCAGCAGCCTCCCGAGACAGGGTAACAATCAGCCCCAGCATTTT. The encoded protein is CASSLPRQGNNQPQHF.

The gene calls are TRBV6-1 and TRBJ1-1, with D perhaps matching TRBD1 (5 bases). Germline values: CDR1 MNHNS, CDR2 SASEGT. CDR3 length equals 13 residues. V was trimmed by 5 bases and J by 0 bases, leaving 7 bases between them. CDR3: CASSLTVNTEAFF. The CDR3 region has the DNA TGTGCCAGCAGTTTGACAGTGAACACTGAAGCTTTCTTT.

CDR3 loop: CASSLTGQGTGQPQHF. CDR3 bases: TGTGCCAGCAGCCTTACGGGACAGGGGACGGGTCAGCCCCAGCATTTT. The chain is built from TRBV3-1 (or the pseudogene TRBV3-2) and TRBJ1-5; 10 positions match TRBD1. V gave up 4 bases and J gave up 6 bases; unmatched junction bases: 9. This CDR3 contains 16 residues. Germline loops: CDR1 LGHDT, CDR2 YNNKEL (reference sequence).

The gene calls are TRBV10-2 and TRBJ1-1, with TRBD1 matching over 7 bases. Per germline, CDR1 WSHSY and CDR2 SAAADI. The CDR3 loop spans 15 amino acids. J was trimmed by 3 bases and V by 6 bases; bases with no gene match: 10. The DNA of the CDR3 is TGCGCCAGCAGATCAGGACAGGTGGGATACACTGAAGCTTTCTTT. This codes for CASRSGQVGYTEAFF.

This clone was observed a handful of times. The V call is TRBV16, the J call TRBJ1-4; no clear D. The CDR3 has 15 amino acids. Germline V gives CDR1 KGHSY, CDR2 FQNENV. V lost 0 bases and J lost 9, with 14 bases in between. The CDR3 DNA is TGTGCCAGCAGCCAATCGAGCACTCCCGAGCAAAAACTGTTTTTT. As protein: CASSQSSTPEQKLFF. The complete variable domain, with remaining parts taken from reference TRBV16 and TRBJ1-4, reads GEEVAQTPKHLVRGEGQKAKLYCAPIKGHSYVFWYQQVLKNEFKFLISFQNENVFDETGMPKERFSAKCLPNSPCSLEIQATKLEDSAVYFCASSQSSTPEQKLFFGSGTQLSVL.

The chain employs TRBV19 and TRBJ2-6; 7 bases are shared with TRBD1. V lost 7 bases and J lost 0; bases outside the gene matches: 3. The CDR3 contains 15 residues. Looked up from germline, CDR1 is LNHDA and CDR2 is SQIVND (reference sequence). The CDR3 is CASKQGVSGANVLTF. CDR3 coding DNA: TGTGCCAGTAAGCAGGGGGTCTCTGGGGCCAACGTCCTGACTTTC.

The chain employs TRBV7-8 and TRBJ2-7; TRBD1 matches at 8 bases. The junction had 5 bases not matched to a gene; V was cut back by 7 bases and J by 3 bases. The length of the CDR3 is 13 residues. Germline V gene sequence: CDR1 SGHVS, CDR2 FQNEAQ. CDR3 sequence: CASTRTGIYEQYF. As DNA, the CDR3 is TGTGCCAGCACACGGACAGGGATCTACGAGCAGTACTTC. Complete variable domain (other parts from reference TRBV7-8 and TRBJ2-7): GAGVSQSPRYKVAKRGQDVALRCDPISGHVSLFWYQQALGQGPEFLTYFQNEAQLDKSGLPSDRFFAERPEGSVSTLKIQRTQQEDSAVYLCASTRTGIYEQYFGPGTRLTVT.

The rearrangement uses TRBV25-1 and TRBJ2-1; 7 nucleotides agree with TRBD2. This CDR3 is built from 17 residues. Germline V gene lookup returns CDR1 MGHDK and CDR2 SYGVNS. After removal of 1 base from V and 6 bases from J, the junction contained 12 bases not matched to a gene. CDR3 coding DNA: TGTGCCAGCAGTGAATCCCACCGGGAGGTGAGGCCCAATGAGCAGTTCTTC. As protein: CASSESHREVRPNEQFF.

The rearrangement links TRBV2 to TRBJ1-1, with TRBD1 matching over 11 bases. The CDR3 runs 15 residues. V shed 6 bases, J shed 4 bases, and the junction held 7 bases outside the gene matches. CDR1 is SNHLY, CDR2 FYNNEI, per germline. The CDR3 DNA sequence: TGTGCCAGCAGCCAGGACAGGGGGCAAGGCACTGAAGCTTTCTTT. Its translation is CASSQDRGQGTEAFF.

The genes are TRBV7-9 and TRBJ1-1; D ambiguous. Trimming removed 1 base from V and 5 bases from J, with 8 bases in between. This CDR3 is built from 13 residues. CDR1 and CDR2 from the germline V gene are SEHNR and FQNEAQ (reference sequence). The CDR3 nucleotides are TGTGCCAGCAGCTTAGTAGCGGGTACTGAAGCTTTCTTT. Amino acids: CASSLVAGTEAFF. Full variable domain (remainder filled in from reference TRBV7-9 and TRBJ1-1): DTGVSQNPRHKITKRGQNVTFRCDPISEHNRLYWYRQTLGQGPEFLTYFQNEAQLEKSRLLSDRFSAERPKGSFSTLEIQRTEQGDSAMYLCASSLVAGTEAFFGQGTRLTVV.

This rearrangement joins TRBV7-9 to TRBJ2-3; D remains unclear. Germline-derived CDR1 and CDR2 are SEHNR and FQNEAQ (reference sequence). The V end lost 5 bases, the J end lost 4 bases, and 10 bases lay between the germline ends. This CDR3 is 13 amino acids long. The CDR3 nucleotides read TGTGCCAGCAGCCCTAGGAGCGCAGATACGCAGTATTTT. Translating it yields CASSPRSADTQYF.

The V and J genes are TRBV28 and TRBJ1-2, with 7 bases lining up with TRBD1. The germline CDR1 and CDR2 sequences are MDHEN and SYDVKM. This CDR3 has 15 residues. V lost 3 bases and J lost 0; bases outside the gene matches: 4. CDR3 sequence (DNA): TGTGCCAGCAGTTTTCGGGACAGACCTAACTATGGCTACACCTTC. It translates to CASSFRDRPNYGYTF.

The chain recombines TRBV2 with TRBJ2-1, with 9 nucleotides matching TRBD2. The CDR3 loop spans 18 amino acids. The V segment lost 3 bases and the J segment 9 bases; nucleotides outside the gene matches: 18. Germline loops: CDR1 SNHLY, CDR2 FYNNEI. The CDR3 loop reads CASSDSYPFSGRRREQFF. The CDR3 nucleotides read TGTGCCAGCAGTGATTCATACCCGTTTAGCGGGAGAAGGCGTGAGCAGTTCTTC.

This sequence joins TRBV5-6 and TRBJ1-1; D perhaps matches TRBD1 (6 bases). V was shortened by 4 bases and J by 5 bases, with 15 bases between the two germline ends. This CDR3 contains 14 residues. The germline V gene encodes CDR1 SGHDT and CDR2 YYEEEE. CDR3 nucleotides: TGTGCCAGCAGCAGATCGAAGGGGGTAACTGAAGCTTTCTTT. This encodes CASSRSKGVTEAFF.

The rearrangement links TRBV27 to TRBJ2-2, with D perhaps matching TRBD1 (6 bases). The CDR3 length is 16 residues. CDR1 and CDR2 (germline): MNHEY, SMNVEV (reference sequence). V lost 2 bases to trimming and J lost 4 bases, with 14 bases between them. The DNA of the CDR3 is TGTGCCAGCAGTTTAGTTGGGGGCTCGGGCACCGGGGAGCTGTTTTTT. It is translated as CASSLVGGSGTGELFF.

The chain carries TRBV15 and TRBJ1-3, with D tentatively TRBD1 (5 bases). Trimming pared 0 bases from V and 4 bases from J, leaving 16 bases between. Germline CDR1 reads LNHNV; CDR2 reads YYDKDF (reference sequence). The CDR3 contains 17 residues. CDR3 protein: CATSREFGGTSGNTIYF. CDR3 coding DNA: TGTGCCACCAGCAGAGAATTCGGGGGAACGTCCGGAAACACCATATATTTT.

The V call is TRBV5-1, the J call TRBJ2-3, with 10 bases identical to TRBD1. CDR3 size: 15 residues. With V trimmed by 3 bases and J by 7 bases, 8 bases remained unmatched. In germline, CDR1 is SGHRS, CDR2 YFSETQ. The CDR3 DNA reads TGCGCCAGCAGCTGGACGGACAGGGGGGCCCATACGCAGTATTTT. This sequence encodes CASSWTDRGAHTQYF.

The chain couples TRBV6-5 to TRBJ2-4, with D tentatively TRBD2 (6 bases). The germline V gene has CDR1 MNHEY and CDR2 SVGAGI. V lost 6 bases and J 0 bases, leaving 12 bases between the germline ends. CDR3 length: 15 residues. The CDR3 loop is CASSPGRLAKNIQYF. In DNA, the CDR3 is TGTGCCAGCAGCCCGGGGAGGCTAGCCAAAAACATTCAGTACTTC.

The chain links TRBV4-3 to TRBJ1-1; D is ambiguous. Germline V gene sequence: CDR1 LGHNA, CDR2 YSLEER. V gave up 4 bases and J gave up 3 bases, with 9 bases separating them. The CDR3 runs 13 residues. CDR3 region: CASSPREDTEAFF. The CDR3 region has the DNA TGCGCCAGCAGCCCCCGGGAGGACACTGAAGCTTTCTTT.

The V and J genes are TRBV7-9 and TRBJ2-7; D call uncertain. The CDR3 totals 14 residues. The germline V gene has CDR1 SEHNR and CDR2 FQNEAQ (reference sequence). Trimming stripped 3 bases from V and 3 bases from J, with 12 bases between. The CDR3 nucleotides read TGTGCCAGCAGCTTTTCTATCGCGCACTACGAGCAGTACTTC. Amino acid sequence: CASSFSIAHYEQYF.

The J gene is TRBJ1-6, the V gene TRBV4-3; no definite D call. Germline loops: CDR1 LGHNA, CDR2 YSLEER. There are 18 residues in the CDR3. V was clipped by 0 bases and J by 8 bases, with 20 bases between them. The CDR3: CASSQDLVRGSSDSPLHF. The CDR3 DNA reads as TGCGCCAGCAGCCAAGATCTTGTTAGAGGCAGTTCAGATTCACCCCTCCACTTT.

This clone was seen only once. V is TRBV5-1 and J is TRBJ1-1; 7 nucleotides line up with TRBD1. CDR3 length: 15 amino acids. Per the germline V gene, CDR1 is SGHRS and CDR2 is YFSETQ. After removal of 1 base from V and 0 bases from J, the junction contained 3 bases not matched to a gene. Written as DNA, the CDR3 is TGCGCCAGCAGCTTGTTGACAGGGTTGAACACTGAAGCTTTCTTT. Amino acids: CASSLLTGLNTEAFF.

A remark on this clone: The junction differs from germline at one of its ends, possibly a read error. The chain uses TRBV7-7 and TRBJ1-2; D possibly corresponds to TRBD1 (6 bases). This CDR3 is 16 amino acids long. Per the germline V gene, CDR1 is SSHAT and CDR2 is FNYEAQ (reference sequence). This chain's CDR3 is CASSHNRDTHNYGYTF. CDR3 in DNA: TGTGCTAGCAGCCATAACCGGGACACACATAACTATGGCTACACCTTC.

The genes are TRBV18 and TRBJ2-7; tentative D call: TRBD2 (6 bases). Germline assignment: CDR1 KGHSH and CDR2 LQKENI. V was trimmed by 6 bases and J by 7 bases, leaving 19 bases between them. There are 14 residues in the CDR3. The CDR3 DNA is TGTGCCAGCTCCCACCGGGACTCACCTAGGGAGCAGTACTTC. Its protein is CASSHRDSPREQYF.

V usage is TRBV10-3 and J usage is TRBJ1-2, with TRBD1 matching 9 bases. The length of the CDR3 is 14 residues. The V gene end was trimmed by 6 bases and the J gene end by 13 bases; junction bases not matched to a gene: 15. In germline, CDR1 is ENHRY, CDR2 SYGVKD. CDR3 DNA sequence: TGTGCCATCAGCACGGGACAGGGCCCCGCCGTCTGCACCTTC. This encodes CAISTGQGPAVCTF.

This clone was counted only a few times. The J gene is TRBJ2-7, the V gene TRBV2; 8 bases line up with TRBD1. This CDR3 has 14 amino acids. Germline V lookup: CDR1 SNHLY, CDR2 FYNNEI. The V segment lost 5 bases and the J segment 2 bases; nucleotides outside the gene matches: 5. The DNA of the CDR3 is TGTGCCAGCAGTCCTTGGACAGGGACCTACGAGCAGTACTTC. It is translated as CASSPWTGTYEQYF.

There are a few counts of this clone. The chain employs TRBV25-1 and TRBJ1-1; 9 bases are shared with TRBD1. The CDR3 loop spans 13 amino acids. Germline V CDR1 and CDR2: MGHDK, SYGVNS. J gave up 8 bases and V 3 bases, and 4 bases lay outside the gene matches. CDR3 amino acids: CASSDLGQGEAFF. CDR3 sequence (DNA): TGTGCCAGCAGTGACCTAGGACAGGGGGAAGCTTTCTTT.

As concerns this clone: This sample also contains other DNA sequences that code for the same CDR3. The chain uses TRBV28 and TRBJ1-5; TRBD1 matches at 8 bases. V shed 3 bases, J shed 0 bases, and the junction held 4 bases outside the gene matches. Germline CDR1 reads MDHEN; CDR2 reads SYDVKM. CDR3 length equals 16 residues. CDR3 DNA sequence: TGTGCCAGCAGTTTGCGACAGGGGCATAGCAATCAGCCCCAGCATTTT. Protein product: CASSLRQGHSNQPQHF.

The chain employs TRBV5-4 and TRBJ1-2; TRBD1 agrees at 7 bases. V lost 3 bases, J lost 2 bases, and 7 bases stayed unmatched. The CDR3 length is 15 residues. Germline CDR1 reads SGHNT; CDR2 reads YYREEE (reference sequence). The CDR3 bases are TGTGCCAGCAGCTCGCCGGGACAGACAAACTATGGCTACACCTTC. Translation: CASSSPGQTNYGYTF.